The clone carrying this T cell receptor beta chain appeared a single time. Its antigen is as yet unknown. The data are from a study of cytomegalovirus exposure and HLA in healthy donors. This PCR relied on a set of 60 Vbeta primers and 13 Jbeta primers. Method: immunoSEQ multiplex PCR; TCRdb's copy keeps in-frame clones and lacks some. The sample lists some 130,000 clones, roughly 77% occurring once. The study's findings and limits: It was taken for granted in presence/absence analyses that sequencing depth across donors was roughly uniform.

V lost 4 bases, J lost 4 bases, and 7 bases stayed unmatched. This CDR3 region has 15 residues. In germline, CDR1 is SGHNT, CDR2 YYREEE (reference sequence). The specimen sequenced was PBMCs. The chain employs TRBV5-4 and TRBJ2-7; TRBD2 matches at 11 bases. The sequence was collected from a male donor in good health and CMV-seronegative. Written as DNA, the CDR3 is TGTGCCAGCAGCCAGACTAGCGGGACGATTTACGAGCAGTACTTC. This sequence encodes CASSQTSGTIYEQYF.